This is a list of T cell receptor beta chains from one sample in a study of regulatory T cells in long-lasting Graves disease. Each CDR3 protein gets one entry after TCRdb re-called the multiplex PCR reads with MiXCR. In the table there are about 330,000 distinct CDR3 sequences, about 16% of which are singletons. The sample was also linked to a second study, of T cells in Graves' hyperthyroidism and ophthalmopathy.

Sample: peripheral blood mononuclear cells (PBMCs), taken at new diagnosis, from a patient treated with antithyroid drugs. These receptors were taken from a woman aged 18-29 years with Graves disease. The CDR3 runs from the conserved cysteine through the conserved F or W. The D gene is left open where the match is weak. Not all rows give a size; the values are once, few, many and, for expanded clones, a class.

clone_size j_call v_call d_call cdr3_nt cdr3_aa
few TRBJ1-4 TRBV7-8 - TGTGCCAGCAGCCCATATGTCACTAATGAAAAACTGTTTTTT CASSPYVTNEKLFF
many TRBJ1-1 TRBV12-3/TRBV12-4 - TGTGCCAGCAGTATCGTAGGGACCCCTGAAGCTTTCTTT CASSIVGTPEAFF
- TRBJ1-5 TRBV19 - TGTGCCAGTAGTACGGGGGGCCGCAATCAGCCCCAGCATTTT CASSTGGRNQPQHF
many TRBJ2-3 TRBV2 TRBD2 TGTGCCAGCAGTACCGGGACTAGCCGCACAGATACGCAGTATTTT CASSTGTSRTDTQYF
- TRBJ2-5 TRBV7-3 TRBD1 TGTGCCAGCAGCTTAAGTGGCAGGGGGTCTGAGACCCAGTACTTC CASSLSGRGSETQYF
many TRBJ2-7 TRBV6-1 TRBD1 TGTGCCAGCAGTCGGACCGGGACAGCCTACGAGCAGTACTTC CASSRTGTAYEQYF
- TRBJ1-6 TRBV19 - TGTGCCAGTACCAATCAGGGGAGGAATTCACCCCTCCACTTT CASTNQGRNSPLHF
- TRBJ2-1 TRBV19 TRBD2 TGTGCCAGTAGTACGGGGACTAGCGGGGATGAGCAGTTCTTC CASSTGTSGDEQFF
- TRBJ2-1 TRBV7-8 TRBD2 TGTGCCAGCAGCTCCCGGACTAGCGGGGGGGCCGAGCCCCACAATGAGCAGTTCTTC CASSSRTSGGAEPHNEQFF
- TRBJ2-2 TRBV7-8 - TGTGCCAGCAGCCCCAGTGTAGGGGAGCTGTTTTTT CASSPSVGELFF
few TRBJ2-1 TRBV9 - TGTGCCAGCAGCACAACGACTGGGAATGAGCAGTTCTTC CASSTTTGNEQFF
- TRBJ2-2 TRBV12-3/TRBV12-4 - TGTGCCAGCAGTTTGGCCCGCCCCTCGAACACCGGGGAGCTGTTTTTT CASSLARPSNTGELFF
many TRBJ1-2 TRBV2 - TGTGCCAGCAGTTGGACAGAACCCTATGGCTACACCTTC CASSWTEPYGYTF
- TRBJ2-3 TRBV29-1 TRBD2 TGCAGCGTTGAAAGACTAGCGGGGGGGAACACAGATACGCAGTATTTT CSVERLAGGNTDTQYF
many TRBJ2-3 TRBV30 - TGTGCCTGGAGTAGGTTAGCAGGATCAGATACGCAGTATTTT CAWSRLAGSDTQYF
many TRBJ1-6 TRBV2 - TGTGCCAGCAGTGACAGGGCAGGGCAATCACCCCTCCACTTT CASSDRAGQSPLHF
many TRBJ2-7 TRBV28 TRBD1 TGTGCCAGCAGTTTATCAAGGACAGGGTTAATGGTAAACTACGAGCAGTACTTC CASSLSRTGLMVNYEQYF
once TRBJ2-3 TRBV9 TRBD2 TGTGCCGGCAGCGTAGAGGAGCGGGGGATCACAGATACGCAGTATTTT CAGSVEERGITDTQYF
many TRBJ2-7 TRBV6-1 - TGTGCCAGCAGTGACGAGGCAGGGACCTTCTACGAGCAGTACTTC CASSDEAGTFYEQYF
few TRBJ1-1 TRBV6-1 - TGTGCCAGCAGTCCCCAGGGATCCGAAGCTTTCTTT CASSPQGSEAFF
many TRBJ2-1 TRBV10-3 TRBD2 TGTGCCATCACTAGCGGGAGGAACCACAATGAGCAGTTCTTC CAITSGRNHNEQFF
many TRBJ2-3 TRBV3-1 - TGTGCCAGCAGCCCCACCATTAGGAACACAGATACGCAGTATTTT CASSPTIRNTDTQYF
few TRBJ2-3 TRBV5-1 TRBD1 TGTGCCAGCAGCGTAGGGACAGGGGGCCCAGATACGCAGTATTTT CASSVGTGGPDTQYF
many TRBJ1-1 TRBV3-1 - TGTGCCAGCAGCCAGAGAGACAGGGAAGCTTTCTTT CASSQRDREAFF
many TRBJ2-1 TRBV11-3 - TGTGCCAGCAGCTTAGATCAGGGGGGGGCACGGGTGTCAGGGAATGAGCAGTTCTTC CASSLDQGGARVSGNEQFF
many TRBJ1-1 TRBV30 - TGTGCCTGGAGCACCCCCAGGAATTGGGTGACTGAAGCTTTCTTT CAWSTPRNWVTEAFF
few TRBJ2-7 TRBV7-2 TRBD2 TGTGCCAGCAGCTCTACTGCCGGGACTAGCGGTTACGAGCAGTACTTC CASSSTAGTSGYEQYF
few TRBJ2-4 TRBV2 - TGTGCCAGCAGTGTAGGTGGGAGAATAGCCAAAAACATTCAGTACTTC CASSVGGRIAKNIQYF
many TRBJ2-7 TRBV4-1 - TGCGCCAGCAGCCAAGGGCAGGGCGGCATGTACGAGCAGTACTTC CASSQGQGGMYEQYF
many TRBJ1-1 TRBV27 TRBD1 TGTGCCAGCAGTCTACTGACAGGGGACAGGACTGAAGCTTTCTTT CASSLLTGDRTEAFF
few TRBJ1-1 TRBV7-9 - TGTGCCAGCAGCCAGGGACACCAAGCTTTCTTT CASSQGHQAFF
many TRBJ1-4 TRBV3-1 TRBD1 TGTGCCAGCAGCTCATGGACAGGGGGAATAACTAATGAAAAACTGTTTTTT CASSSWTGGITNEKLFF
many TRBJ1-1 TRBV2 TRBD1 TGTGCCAGCAGTGAACAGGGGGTGAACACTGAAGCTTTCTTT CASSEQGVNTEAFF
- TRBJ2-1 TRBV7-8 TRBD1 TGTGCCAGCAGCTTAGCGAGGACAGGGTACGGCTCCTACAATGAGCAGTTCTTC CASSLARTGYGSYNEQFF
many TRBJ1-2 TRBV10-2 - TGCGCCAGCGCTAGGGATGGAGCTAACTATGGCTACACCTTC CASARDGANYGYTF
- TRBJ1-6 TRBV6-1 TRBD1 TGTGCCAGCAGTCGCCCCCGGGACAGGGGGATCAATTCACCCCTCCACTTT CASSRPRDRGINSPLHF
few TRBJ2-1 TRBV5-1 TRBD2 TGCGCCAGCAGTCGCACCGGGACTAGCGGATTCTACAATGAGCAGTTCTTC CASSRTGTSGFYNEQFF
few TRBJ2-7 TRBV6-1 - TGTGCCAGCAGCCGACTAGACAGGTCGCGAGGGGAGCAGTACTTC CASSRLDRSRGEQYF
many TRBJ2-3 TRBV10-1 TRBD2 TGCGCCAGCAGTGACGGACTAAGGACTAGCGGGGGGCCAGATACGCAGTATTTT CASSDGLRTSGGPDTQYF
many TRBJ1-5 TRBV28 TRBD1 TGTGCCAGCAGGTCGGACAGGGCTAGCAATCAGCCCCAGCATTTT CASRSDRASNQPQHF